Sequencing of this T cell receptor delta chain was carried out in a study of γδ T cells in repeated Plasmodium falciparum infection. Gammadelta T cells were flow-sorted from PBMC into Vgamma9/Vdelta2+ and Vdelta2-negative populations for bulk analysis. TCRdb reprocessed the multiplex PCR reads through CATT. The data contain 75,000 to 100,000 delta-chain clones, over 1.3% of them singletons. This CDR3 is built from 18 residues. Germline V CDR1 and CDR2: GEAIGNYY, EKD. The V end was cut by 0 bases, the J end by 0 bases, with 19 bases between. On this clone itself: The protein TCRdb gives is from a much larger clone and does not agree with this DNA's translation at residue 9, likely a read error; the protein shown here comes from the DNA.

V gene TRDV2 combines with J gene TRDJ1; tentatively, D is TRDD3 (5 bases). Sequencing was done on a sample of gamma-delta T cells from blood. The source is a pool of human donors (malaria-infected and uninfected, not separated). CDR3 protein: CACDTVSQRGKYTDKLIF. The DNA for the CDR3 is TGTGCCTGTGACACCGTAAGTCAAAGGGGAAAGTACACCGATAAACTCATCTTT.